This T cell receptor beta chain emerged from a study of shared T cell receptors in the human thymus. The ends were cut back, 1 base at V and 2 bases at J, with 21 bases in the middle. CDR1 is LGHNA and CDR2 is YSLEER in the germline V gene. The CDR3 has 19 residues. Repertoires were generated with immunoSEQ multiplex PCR, while TCRdb's copy carries only in-frame clones and drops some. The sample lists under 700,000 clones, roughly 74% occurring once. The same specimen was also included in a second study, on human thymus T cells. That work states: Corrective surgery for congenital heart defects was being performed on the healthy Finnish infants who served as donors. Thymic samples were excised during corrective heart operations. Within thymic and blood repertoires, V and J gene usage appeared to be biased. Among unrelated individuals, related research reported thymic repertoires that overlapped highly.

This chain connects TRBV4-3 to TRBJ2-1; D is undetermined. This receptor was taken from a boy in the first two years of life with a congenital heart defect. Material for sequencing was thymocytes. CDR3 protein: CASSQVRISFPCPYNEQFF. DNA of the CDR3: TGCGCCAGCAGCCAAGTTCGGATTAGCTTCCCATGCCCCTACAATGAGCAGTTCTTC.